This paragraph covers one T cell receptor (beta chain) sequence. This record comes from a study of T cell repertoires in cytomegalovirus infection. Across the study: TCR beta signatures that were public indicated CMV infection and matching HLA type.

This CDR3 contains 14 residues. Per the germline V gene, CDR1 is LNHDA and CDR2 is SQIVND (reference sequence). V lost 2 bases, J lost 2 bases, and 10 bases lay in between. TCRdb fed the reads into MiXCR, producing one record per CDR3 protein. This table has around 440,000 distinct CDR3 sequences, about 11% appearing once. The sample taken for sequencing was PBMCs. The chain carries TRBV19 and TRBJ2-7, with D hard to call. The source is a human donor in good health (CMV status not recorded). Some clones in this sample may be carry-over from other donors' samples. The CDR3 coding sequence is TGTGCCAGTAGTATATTTTTCGGAGCCTACGAGCAGTACTTC. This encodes CASSIFFGAYEQYF.